The 24 T cell receptor beta chains in this list originate from one sample, sequenced in a study of T cells in women clearing cervical HPV infection. The protocol was immunoSEQ multiplex PCR, while the TCRdb copy is restricted to in-frame clones and leaves out a portion. Its table lists some 39,000 clones. Sequencing was carried out using blood buffy coat. All receptors derive from a woman between 18 and 75 years old with a cervical HPV16 infection that either progressed to CIN3+ or cleared (not recorded which).

Concerning this clone: The read stops 3 residues short of the end of the CDR3; the missing end is completed from the germline J gene. The chain uses TRBV7-9 and TRBJ2-4, with a tentative D call TRBD2 (6 bases). The CDR3 extends over 14 amino acids. The germline gives CDR1 SEHNR, CDR2 FQNEAQ (reference sequence). CDR3 sequence: CASSSWEAGPGQYF. The CDR3 DNA, read in part, is TGTGCCAGCAGCTCCTGGGAGGCAGGGCCTGGT.

A note on this clone: The CDR3 end is not reached by the read, which stops 3 residues before it; the germline J gene fills it in. The chain has TRBV20-1 and TRBJ2-1; 9 nucleotides match TRBD2. The V gene end was trimmed by 0 bases and the J gene end by 0 bases; junction bases not matched to a gene: 3. Germline assignment: CDR1 DFQATT and CDR2 SNEGSKA (reference sequence). This CDR3 is 16 amino acids long. The chain's CDR3 is CSARDNSGSSYNEQFF. The CDR3 bases that were read are TGCAGTGCTAGAGACAATAGCGGGAGCTCCTACAATGAG.

Points on this clone: The sequenced fragment ends 3 residues before the CDR3 boundary, so the rest is inferred from the germline J gene. The chain links TRBV5-6 to TRBJ2-5; TRBD2 matches at 9 bases. Germline loops: CDR1 SGHDT, CDR2 YYEEEE. The CDR3 length is 15 residues. The J segment lost 4 bases and the V segment lost 3 bases, leaving 7 bases of the junction unmatched. The sequenced CDR3 bases are TGTGCCAGCAGCTCGTGGGGGACTAGCTTAGAGACC. This translates into CASSSWGTSLET. The entire CDR3 protein reads CASSSWGTSLETQYF.

A remark on this clone: The read ends 3 residues early relative to the CDR3; the germline J gene fills the gap. V gene TRBV5-5 combines with J gene TRBJ2-3; 11 nucleotides agree with TRBD2. Germline assignment: CDR1 SGHKS and CDR2 YYEKEE (reference sequence). After removal of 6 bases from V and 2 bases from J, the junction contained 5 bases not matched to a gene. CDR3 length equals 15 residues. The CDR3 is CASMGLAAYTDTQYF. Partial CDR3 DNA: TGTGCCAGCATGGGACTAGCGGCCTACACAGATACG.

This CDR3 reads CASSLTGRNQPQYF. CDR3 bases read: TGTGCCAGCAGTTTAACAGGGAGAAATCAGCCG. The J gene is TRBJ2-3, the V gene TRBV27, with D perhaps TRBD1 (6 bases). Coverage ceases 3 residues before the CDR3 finishes, and the germline J gene fills in the end. CDR3 length: 14 amino acids. CDR1 is MNHEY and CDR2 is SMNVEV in the germline V gene (reference sequence).

The part of the CDR3 DNA that was read is TGTGCCAGCACCTTACAGGAGAGTGAG. The encoded protein is CASTLQESE. The full CDR3 is CASTLQESEQFF. This chain uses TRBV12-3 or TRBV12-4 with TRBJ2-1; possibly TRBD1 for D (5 bases). The read ends 3 residues shy of where the CDR3 ends; the end is completed using the germline J gene. The V end lost 7 bases, the J end lost 9 bases, and 13 bases lay between the germline ends. The CDR3 has 12 amino acids.

CDR3 sequence reads: CASRVSGLFTDTYTF. The sequenced part of the CDR3 DNA is TGTGCCAGCAGGGTTAGCGGTCTGTTCACAGATACC. The chain is built from TRBV2 and TRBJ1-2; the D is unclear. The DNA ends 3 residues before the CDR3 does, and the rest of the CDR3 is filled in from the germline J gene. CDR1 and CDR2 from the germline V gene are SNHLY and FYNNEI. The CDR3 is made up of 15 amino acids.

Comment on this clone: The read finishes 3 residues shy of the CDR3 end, and the germline J gene is used to complete it. This chain connects TRBV19 to TRBJ1-1, with a weak D call TRBD1 (5 bases). Germline assignment: CDR1 LNHDA and CDR2 SQIVND (reference sequence). The CDR3 covers 14 residues. Trimming took 7 bases from V and 0 from J, leaving 12 bases between them. The sequenced CDR3 bases are TGTGCCAGTATTGGGGGGGTGATGAACACTGAA. Translated, it gives CASIGGVMNTE. The complete CDR3 sequence is CASIGGVMNTEAFF. Complete variable domain (other parts from reference TRBV19 and TRBJ1-1): DGGITQSPKYLFRKEGQNVTLSCEQNLNHDAMYWYRQDPGQGLRLIYYSQIVNDFQKGDIAEGYSVSREKKESFPLTVTSAQKNPTAFYLCASIGGVMNTEAFFGQGTRLTVV.

For this clone: The read is 3 residues too short to cover the CDR3 end, so that end is filled in from the germline J gene. The V gene is TRBV7-9, the J gene TRBJ1-5; D unresolved. The CDR3 length is 14 residues. V was cut by 5 bases and J by 4 bases, with 12 bases left in between. Germline V gives CDR1 SEHNR, CDR2 FQNEAQ (reference sequence). CDR3 sequence: CASSIGDGNQPQHF. CDR3 DNA (partial): TGTGCCAGCAGCATCGGGGATGGAAATCAGCCC.

Points on this clone: The read ends 3 residues early relative to the CDR3; the germline J gene fills the gap. The V and J genes are TRBV7-9 and TRBJ2-5, with D possibly being TRBD1 (6 bases). Germline V gene sequence: CDR1 SEHNR, CDR2 FQNEAQ (reference sequence). This CDR3 is 14 amino acids long. Deletions cut 4 bases from V and 3 bases from J, with 12 bases between. CDR3 region: CASSSPRDKETQYF. The DNA read from the CDR3 is TGTGCCAGCAGCTCGCCCCGGGACAAAGAGACC.

A note on this clone: Read data end 3 residues before the CDR3 end; the end is taken from the germline J gene. The chain carries TRBV5-4 and TRBJ1-2; D uncertain. From germline, CDR1 is SGHNT and CDR2 YYREEE (reference sequence). This CDR3 spans 12 amino acids. The CDR3 bases that were read are TGTGCCAGCAAGAGGGCAGCGGGAGGC. Protein sequence: CASKRAAGG. In full, the CDR3 reads CASKRAAGGYTF.

Worth noting for this clone: The read is 3 residues too short to cover the CDR3 end, so that end is filled in from the germline J gene. V usage is TRBV20-1 and J usage is TRBJ2-7; no clear D gene. Germline V gives CDR1 DFQATT, CDR2 SNEGSKA (reference sequence). V dropped 3 bases and J dropped 5 bases, with 5 bases sitting between them. This CDR3 contains 10 residues. The chain's CDR3 is CSARLDEQYF. The part of the CDR3 DNA that was read is TGCAGTGCTAGGTTAGACGAG.

As concerns this clone: The DNA ends 3 residues before the CDR3 does, and the rest of the CDR3 is filled in from the germline J gene. The rearrangement uses TRBV20-1 and TRBJ1-4, with 8 bases matching TRBD1. V was clipped by 3 bases and J by 3 bases; unmatched bases: 3. The CDR3 has 14 amino acids. Germline-derived CDR1 and CDR2 are DFQATT and SNEGSKA (reference sequence). CDR3 sequence reads: CSARRTGSNEKLFF. The part of the CDR3 DNA that was read is TGCAGTGCTAGGAGGACAGGGTCTAATGAAAAA.

About this clone: The CDR3 end falls 3 residues outside the read, so it is completed with the germline J gene. The chain uses TRBV28 and TRBJ2-5, with 11 bases lining up with TRBD2. V shed 5 bases and J 3 bases; nucleotides not matched to a gene: 2. The CDR3 sequence is 14 residues long. From germline, CDR1 is MDHEN and CDR2 SYDVKM. The covered CDR3 bases are TGTGCCAGCAGTCCGACTAGCGGGAAAGAGACC. This translates into CASSPTSGKET. From start to end, the CDR3 is CASSPTSGKETQYF.

Of note for this clone: From the germline J gene comes the end of the CDR3, since the read stops 3 residues before it. The gene calls are TRBV7-2 and TRBJ2-2, with D perhaps TRBD1 (5 bases). The CDR3 has 13 amino acids. In germline, CDR1 is SGHTA, CDR2 FQGNSA. The sequenced CDR3 bases are TGTGCCAGCAGCCTGAACCCGGACAACCTG. Its protein is CASSLNPDNL. Given in full, the CDR3 is CASSLNPDNLLFF.

For this clone: The read halts 3 residues ahead of the CDR3 end, with the missing end drawn from the germline J gene. This rearrangement joins TRBV20-1 to TRBJ2-7, with D perhaps TRBD1 (6 bases). V dropped 0 bases and J dropped 1 base, with 7 bases sitting between them. Germline CDR1 reads DFQATT; CDR2 reads SNEGSKA (reference sequence). The CDR3 runs 13 residues. The CDR3 bases that were read are TGCAGTGCTAGAGAGACAGGTTCCTACGAG. Translation: CSARETGSYE. In full, the CDR3 is CSARETGSYEQYF.

On this clone itself: With the read ending 3 residues before the CDR3 end, the germline J gene is used to fill in that end. The chain couples TRBV7-3 to TRBJ2-3; 13 nucleotides match TRBD2. Per germline, CDR1 SGHTA and CDR2 FQGTGA. The CDR3 has 15 residues. CDR3 in amino acids: CASSVTGTSGETQYF. Incomplete CDR3 DNA: TGTGCCAGCAGCGTTACGGGGACTAGCGGGGAGACG.

Of note for this clone: From the germline J gene comes the end of the CDR3, since the read stops 3 residues before it. This chain links TRBV5-1 with TRBJ2-7; tentatively, D is TRBD2 (6 bases). Germline V gene sequence: CDR1 SGHRS, CDR2 YFSETQ. V was cut by 5 bases and J by 0 bases, with 12 bases left in between. This CDR3 is built from 14 residues. The CDR3 spells CASRPFGGSYEQYF. The sequenced part of the CDR3 DNA is TGCGCCAGCAGGCCGTTCGGGGGCTCCTACGAG.

A remark on this clone: Read sequence stops 3 residues before the CDR3 end, and the germline J gene provides the missing end. The chain is built from TRBV11-1 and TRBJ1-6; tentative D call: TRBD1 (6 bases). The ends were cut back, 5 bases at V and 9 bases at J, with 17 bases in the middle. Per germline, CDR1 SGHAT and CDR2 FQDESV (reference sequence). The CDR3 extends over 15 amino acids. Incomplete CDR3 DNA: TGTGCCAGCAGCGAGACAGGCCTCTCGGGTTCACCC. This sequence encodes CASSETGLSGSP. The entire CDR3 protein reads CASSETGLSGSPLHF.

Concerning this clone: The DNA ends 3 residues before the CDR3 does, and the rest of the CDR3 is filled in from the germline J gene. This chain links TRBV13 with TRBJ2-6; D is undetermined. V was cut by 4 bases and J by 3 bases, with 13 bases left in between. Germline V gene sequence: CDR1 PRHDT, CDR2 FYEKMQ (reference sequence). The CDR3 extends over 16 amino acids. This CDR3 reads CASSSDMVGGANVLTF. CDR3 bases read: TGTGCCAGCAGCTCAGACATGGTGGGTGGGGCCAACGTC.

With respect to this clone: The read gets to within 3 residues of the CDR3 end, and the germline J gene fills in the rest. The chain employs TRBV6-2 or TRBV6-3 and TRBJ2-2, with TRBD1 matching 8 bases. The CDR3 runs 15 residues. Germline V CDR1 and CDR2: MNHEY, SVGEGT. This CDR3 reads CASAFGGTGYSPLFF. The CDR3 bases that were read are TGTGCCAGCGCGTTTGGAGGGACAGGATATTCACCG.

Details on this clone: The read gets to within 3 residues of the CDR3 end, and the germline J gene fills in the rest. V usage is TRBV19 and J usage is TRBJ2-3; 7 bases fit TRBD1. Germline V CDR1 and CDR2: LNHDA, SQIVND (reference sequence). The CDR3 contains 13 residues. The covered CDR3 bases are TGTGCCAGTAGTACTGGACAGGCTCAGCCG. Its protein product is CASSTGQAQP. The CDR3 in its entirety is CASSTGQAQPQYF.

Regarding this clone: The read terminates 3 residues ahead of where the CDR3 ends, so the germline J gene completes it. The chain joins TRBV2 to TRBJ2-3, with 8 bases identical to TRBD1. CDR3 length: 15 residues. Germline CDR1 SNHLY, CDR2 FYNNEI. The DNA read from the CDR3 is TGTGCCAGCAGCGGGTACGGGACAGGCGGAGAGACG. Translation gives CASSGYGTGGET. Given in full, the CDR3 is CASSGYGTGGETQYF. Filled out from reference TRBV2 and TRBJ2-3, the complete variable domain reads EPEVTQTPSHQVTQMGQEVILRCVPISNHLYFYWYRQILGQKVEFLVSFYNNEISEKSEIFDDQFSVERPDGSNFTLKIRSTKLEDSAMYFCASSGYGTGGETQYFGPGTRLTVL.

A word on this clone: The read comes to an end 3 residues before the CDR3 does, leaving the germline J gene to fill in the end. The V and J genes are TRBV7-9 and TRBJ2-1; 12 bases line up with TRBD2. Germline V gene data show CDR1 as SEHNR and CDR2 as FQNEAQ (reference sequence). The CDR3 extends over 15 amino acids. The trim removed 3 bases at V and 8 bases at J, leaving 5 bases unmatched. The DNA read from the CDR3 is TGTGCCAGCAGCTTCCTAGCGGGAGGGCCTGATGAG. Its translation is CASSFLAGGPDE. The CDR3, in full, reads CASSFLAGGPDEQFF. Full variable domain (missing parts from reference TRBV7-9 and TRBJ2-1): DTGVSQNPRHKITKRGQNVTFRCDPISEHNRLYWYRQTLGQGPEFLTYFQNEAQLEKSRLLSDRFSAERPKGSFSTLEIQRTEQGDSAMYLCASSFLAGGPDEQFFGPGTRLTVL.